This TCR beta chain originates from a study of shared clonotypes between healthy human individuals. Across the whole study: Per-donor plates numbered three CD4 naive, three CD4 memory, two CD8 naive and one CD8 memory.

Some clones are missing from TCRdb's copy, which holds only in-frame ones; the method was immunoSEQ multiplex PCR. Counted here are millions of clones, roughly 96% occurring once; the ten biggest clones make up about 0.13%. The germline CDR1 and CDR2 sequences are LGHNA and YNFKEQ. Trimming stripped 4 bases from V and 8 bases from J, with 14 bases between. The CDR3 spans 14 residues. Sequencing used naive CD4+ T cells sorted from blood. The subset denotes: CD45RA+ positively selected. This receptor was taken from a man between 18 and 35 years old in good health. The chain links TRBV4-2 to TRBJ1-4, with D unresolved. CDR3 sequence: CASSLSLVGEKLFF. CDR3 DNA: TGTGCCAGCAGCCTCTCCTTGGTAGGGGAAAAACTGTTTTTT.